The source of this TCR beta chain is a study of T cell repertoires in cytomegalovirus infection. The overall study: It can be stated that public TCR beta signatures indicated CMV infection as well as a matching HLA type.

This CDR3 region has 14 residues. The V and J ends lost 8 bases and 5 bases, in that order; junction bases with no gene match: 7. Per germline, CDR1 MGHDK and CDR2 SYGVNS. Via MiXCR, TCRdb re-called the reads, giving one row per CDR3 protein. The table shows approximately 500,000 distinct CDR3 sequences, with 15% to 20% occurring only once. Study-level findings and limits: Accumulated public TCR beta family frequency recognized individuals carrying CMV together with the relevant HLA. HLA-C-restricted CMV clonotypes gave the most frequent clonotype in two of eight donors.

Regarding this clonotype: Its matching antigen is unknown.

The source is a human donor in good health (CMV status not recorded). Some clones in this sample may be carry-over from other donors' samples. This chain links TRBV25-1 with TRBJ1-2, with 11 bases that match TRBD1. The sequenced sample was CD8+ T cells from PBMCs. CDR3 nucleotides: TGTGCCAGCTTCGGACAGGGGGCTGGATATGGCTACACCTTC. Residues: CASFGQGAGYGYTF.